The 29 T cell receptor beta chains given below trace back to one sample, sequenced in a study of blood T cell repertoires in COVID-19. The data were produced by immunoSEQ multiplex PCR, yet TCRdb's version contains in-frame clones alone and is incomplete. Of roughly 110,000 clones listed, 71% are singletons. The specimen sequenced was peripheral blood. The receptors here all came from a human donor with acute or convalescent COVID-19. The donor label of this sample is uncertain.

CDR3 residues: CASSQGGLDGYTF. Written as DNA, the CDR3 is TGTGCCAGCAGCCAAGGGGGGCTCGATGGCTACACCTTC. This chain joins TRBV3-1 (or the pseudogene TRBV3-2) and TRBJ1-2, with TRBD1 as a possible D gene (6 bases). The germline V gene encodes CDR1 LGHDT and CDR2 YNNKEL (reference sequence). V was cut by 1 base and J by 6 bases, with 9 bases left in between. This CDR3 has 13 amino acids.

This clone turned up a few times. V usage is TRBV5-1 and J usage is TRBJ1-1; D is perhaps TRBD1 (6 bases). Trimming took off 4 bases at V and 4 bases at J, with 14 bases between the two ends. Looked up from germline, CDR1 is SGHRS and CDR2 is YFSETQ. CDR3 length equals 14 residues. The DNA for the CDR3 is TGCGCCAGCAGCCGTCAGGGGAGGGGCACTGAAGCTTTCTTT. It yields the protein CASSRQGRGTEAFF.

V usage is TRBV27 and J usage is TRBJ1-1; tentatively, D is TRBD1 (6 bases). The V end was cut by 5 bases, the J end by 5 bases, with 12 bases between. CDR3 length: 13 residues. From germline, CDR1 is MNHEY and CDR2 SMNVEV (reference sequence). The chain's CDR3 is CASSAGASTEAFF. For the CDR3, the DNA is TGTGCCAGCAGTGCAGGGGCAAGTACTGAAGCTTTCTTT.

The J gene is TRBJ2-1, the V gene TRBV5-1; 10 bases are shared with TRBD1. V lost 1 base to trimming and J lost 12 bases; unmatched junction nucleotides: 19. CDR3 length: 18 amino acids. Germline V gene sequence: CDR1 SGHRS, CDR2 YFSETQ. The CDR3 DNA sequence: TGCGCCAGCAGCTTGAATCATTTGGGAGACAGGGGGCCTGTTGGGCAGTTCTTC. Protein product: CASSLNHLGDRGPVGQFF.

This clone occurred once. The chain recombines TRBV29-1 with TRBJ2-2, with D tentatively TRBD1 (6 bases). V lost 3 bases and J 4 bases, leaving 15 bases between the germline ends. The CDR3 covers 15 residues. In germline, CDR1 is SQVTM, CDR2 ANQGSEA. CDR3 residues: CSVEARGSGTGELFF. For the CDR3, the DNA is TGCAGCGTTGAGGCTAGGGGGTCGGGCACCGGGGAGCTGTTTTTT.

CDR3 DNA sequence: TGTGCCAGTAGTAGGGCGACAGGAACCTCTGGAAACACCATATATTTT. Translating gives CASSRATGTSGNTIYF. The chain is built from TRBV19 and TRBJ1-3; TRBD1 might be the D (6 bases). V lost 4 bases, J lost 0 bases, and 13 bases lay in between. The CDR3 consists of 16 residues. The germline gives CDR1 LNHDA, CDR2 SQIVND (reference sequence).

This chain uses TRBV7-2 with TRBJ2-3; TRBD2 agrees at 8 bases. Trimming at V came to 4 bases and at J to 3 bases, leaving 9 bases not matched to a gene. There are 16 residues in the CDR3. The V gene's germline CDR1 is SGHTA and CDR2 FQGNSA. The DNA for the CDR3 is TGTGCCAGCAGCTCACAAGCGGGGGTGGGTACAGATACGCAGTATTTT. The encoded protein is CASSSQAGVGTDTQYF.

In its sample, this clone was seen a few times. This rearrangement joins TRBV6-1 to TRBJ2-1; 13 bases fit TRBD2. Trimming took 2 bases from V and 0 from J; bases not matched to a gene: 7. The CDR3 totals 19 residues. The V gene's germline CDR1 is MNHNS and CDR2 SASEGT. CDR3 bases: TGTGCCAGCAGTGAAAGACTAGCGGGGGGCCGAGCCTCCTACAATGAGCAGTTCTTC. This codes for CASSERLAGGRASYNEQFF.

This clone was counted a single time. The CDR3 sequence: CASSQNRGLETQYF. CDR3 bases: TGTGCCAGCAGCCAAAACAGGGGGCTGGAGACCCAGTACTTC. The genes are TRBV7-2 and TRBJ2-5; 9 nucleotides agree with TRBD1. The CDR3 has 14 residues. Losses at the gene ends were 5 bases for V and 5 bases for J; bases not matched to a gene: 6. The germline V gene has CDR1 SGHTA and CDR2 FQGNSA.

This clone came up once. The genes are TRBV5-4 and TRBJ2-5; TRBD2 matches at 12 bases. V lost 4 bases and J lost 3; bases outside the gene matches: 4. Germline lookup yields CDR1 SGHNT and CDR2 YYREEE (reference sequence). The CDR3 has 15 amino acids. CDR3 bases: TGTGCCAGCAGCACGCGACTAGCGGGGGAAGAGACCCAGTACTTC. Translated: CASSTRLAGEETQYF.

With respect to this clone: Sequence at one end of the junction differs from germline and may be a read error. The chain has TRBV6-5 and TRBJ2-7, with unresolved D. There are 11 residues in the CDR3. CDR1 MNHEY and CDR2 SVGAGI come from the germline V gene. This CDR3 reads CASSSMYGQYF. CDR3 DNA: TGTGCCAGCAGTTCCATGTACGGGCAGTACTTC.

V gene TRBV4-2 combines with J gene TRBJ1-2; unclear D gene. V was clipped by 0 bases and J by 4 bases, with 12 bases between them. The germline V gene encodes CDR1 LGHNA and CDR2 YNFKEQ. There are 15 residues in the CDR3. The CDR3 reads CASSQETLSGYGYTF. CDR3 sequence (DNA): TGTGCCAGCAGCCAAGAAACTTTATCAGGCTATGGCTACACCTTC.

This clone was observed a single time. The chain employs TRBV19 and TRBJ1-5, with D possibly being TRBD1 (6 bases). This CDR3 is built from 15 residues. Looked up from germline, CDR1 is LNHDA and CDR2 is SQIVND (reference sequence). The V end lost 7 bases, the J end lost 0 bases, and 13 bases lay between the germline ends. This CDR3 is CASTTGPYSNQPQHF. In nucleotides, the CDR3 is TGTGCCAGTACCACAGGGCCTTATAGCAATCAGCCCCAGCATTTT.

The sample holds one count of this clone. The V and J genes are TRBV2 and TRBJ1-4; D call uncertain. V was clipped by 6 bases and J by 4 bases, with 6 bases between them. CDR3 length equals 12 residues. The germline CDR1 and CDR2 sequences are SNHLY and FYNNEI. CDR3 bases: TGTGCCAGCAGACAGTTTAATGAAAAACTGTTTTTT. Translation: CASRQFNEKLFF.

In this sample, this clone turned up a few times. This chain connects TRBV10-2 to TRBJ2-3; 8 bases agree with TRBD2. The V gene end was trimmed by 4 bases and the J gene end by 2 bases; junction bases not matched to a gene: 5. This CDR3 is 15 amino acids long. Germline-derived CDR1 and CDR2 are WSHSY and SAAADI. The DNA of the CDR3 is TGCGCCAGCAGTGCGCGCGGGGGGCTCACAGATACGCAGTATTTT. Protein product: CASSARGGLTDTQYF.

This sequence joins TRBV5-8 and TRBJ2-1, with D possibly TRBD2 on 6 matching bases. Germline values: CDR1 SGHTS, CDR2 YDEGEE. V was pared by 6 bases and J by 8 bases, with 24 bases between. The CDR3 length is 16 residues. Written as DNA, the CDR3 is TGTGCCAGCACCCCTTGGGAGGCAGACTCCGGCGATGAGCAGTTCTTC. Translating gives CASTPWEADSGDEQFF.

The chain joins TRBV30 to TRBJ1-4, with TRBD1 identical over 7 bases. The length of the CDR3 is 14 residues. Trimming at V came to 6 bases and at J to 1 base, leaving 5 bases not matched to a gene. CDR1 GTSNPN and CDR2 SVGIG come from the germline V gene (reference sequence). The CDR3 spells CACKDRETNEKLFF. In DNA form, the CDR3 reads TGTGCCTGCAAAGACAGGGAAACTAATGAAAAACTGTTTTTT.

This sequence joins TRBV20-1 and TRBJ2-7, with D tentatively TRBD2 (5 bases). Germline V CDR1 and CDR2: DFQATT, SNEGSKA (reference sequence). CDR3 length: 12 residues. The V gene lost 3 bases and the J gene lost 4 bases, with 10 bases spanning the gap. Here the CDR3 DNA reads TGCAGTGCTAGTTCCCGCGGGTACGAGCAGTACTTC. Translating gives CSASSRGYEQYF.

The chain links TRBV6-5 to TRBJ1-6, with D perhaps TRBD1 (6 bases). V shed 7 bases and J shed 10 bases, with 14 bases lying between them. Germline loops: CDR1 MNHEY, CDR2 SVGAGI. The CDR3 length is 13 residues. CDR3: CASTLGGGSPLHF. CDR3 DNA: TGTGCCAGCACGCTAGGGGGGGGGTCACCCCTCCACTTT.

This clone was detected a few times. The chain recombines TRBV10-3 with TRBJ2-7; D perhaps matches TRBD1 (5 bases). The germline V and J ends were trimmed by 2 bases and 2 bases, with 10 bases remaining between them. This CDR3 is 14 amino acids long. Germline CDR1 ENHRY, CDR2 SYGVKD. CDR3 region: CAISEADSPYEQYF. CDR3 DNA: TGTGCCATCAGTGAGGCTGACAGTCCCTACGAGCAGTACTTC.

The rearrangement uses TRBV29-1 and TRBJ2-7; no reliable D call. Trimming removed 5 bases at V and 0 bases at J, with 8 bases between. This CDR3 is 12 amino acids long. The V gene's germline CDR1 is SQVTM and CDR2 ANQGSEA. Here the CDR3 DNA reads TGCAGCGTTCGTTTAAACTCCTACGAGCAGTACTTC. Its protein product is CSVRLNSYEQYF.

The V call is TRBV4-1, the J call TRBJ1-5; D is perhaps TRBD1 (6 bases). The CDR3 has 15 residues. The V and J ends lost 6 bases and 4 bases respectively, with 16 bases between them. The germline V gene has CDR1 MGHRA and CDR2 YSYEKL. As DNA, the CDR3 is TGCGCCAGCAGTCCCGATGGACAGCCAAATCAGCCCCAGCATTTT. This codes for CASSPDGQPNQPQHF.

The CDR3 sequence: CASSLSGGLTDTQYF. CDR3 DNA: TGTGCCAGCAGCTTAAGCGGGGGACTCACAGATACGCAGTATTTT. This rearrangement joins TRBV7-3 to TRBJ2-3, with 7 bases fitting TRBD2. CDR1 is SGHTA, CDR2 FQGTGA, per germline. The trim removed 1 base at V and 2 bases at J, leaving 3 bases unmatched. The CDR3 contains 15 residues. Together with reference TRBV7-3 and TRBJ2-3, the CDR3 gives the full variable domain: GAGVSQTPSNKVTEKGKYVELRCDPISGHTALYWYRQSLGQGPEFLIYFQGTGAADDSGLPNDRFFAVRPEGSVSTLKIQRTERGDSAVYLCASSLSGGLTDTQYFGPGTRLTVL.

The rearrangement uses TRBV19 and TRBJ1-2, with a possible D match to TRBD1 (5 bases). Trimming took off 3 bases at V and 4 bases at J, with 15 bases between the two ends. Looked up from germline, CDR1 is LNHDA and CDR2 is SQIVND (reference sequence). This CDR3 spans 15 amino acids. The CDR3 protein is CASSIGGARSYGYTF. CDR3 nucleotide sequence: TGTGCCAGTAGTATTGGTGGGGCGCGGAGCTATGGCTACACCTTC.

This clone was seen just once. The rearrangement joins TRBV30 to TRBJ1-1, with 8 bases that match TRBD1. Looked up from germline, CDR1 is GTSNPN and CDR2 is SVGIG (reference sequence). The CDR3 totals 11 residues. J was trimmed by 8 bases and V by 2 bases; bases with no gene match: 1. Here the CDR3 reads CAWSQGAEAFF. The CDR3 DNA reads as TGTGCCTGGAGTCAGGGGGCGGAAGCTTTCTTT.

V and J are TRBV4-1 and TRBJ2-7, with 8 bases aligning to TRBD1. Unmatched junction bases numbered 7, after V lost 5 bases and J lost 7 bases. The CDR3 runs 13 residues. The V gene's germline CDR1 is MGHRA and CDR2 YSYEKL. The CDR3 region is CASSSTGESEQYF. DNA of the CDR3: TGCGCCAGCAGCTCGACAGGGGAAAGTGAGCAGTACTTC.

The chain recombines TRBV5-1 with TRBJ1-2; 8 bases fit TRBD1. J was trimmed by 1 base and V by 4 bases; bases with no gene match: 6. The length of the CDR3 is 15 residues. Germline CDR1 reads SGHRS; CDR2 reads YFSETQ. This chain's CDR3 is CASSPNRGDNYGYTF. In DNA, the CDR3 is TGCGCCAGCAGCCCAAACAGGGGGGATAACTATGGCTACACCTTC.

This clone was counted at least ten times. The chain couples TRBV12-5 to TRBJ1-1; no clear D gene. The CDR3 contains 18 residues. Trimming cost V 0 bases and J 0 bases, with 17 bases left between them. Germline V CDR1 and CDR2: LGHNT, FRNRAP. Written as DNA, the CDR3 is TGTGCTAGTGGTTTGGTAATTGGCGGGCCTTCTATGAACACTGAAGCTTTCTTT. As protein: CASGLVIGGPSMNTEAFF.

The chain employs TRBV9 and TRBJ2-2, with 9 nucleotides matching TRBD1. The germline gives CDR1 SGDLS, CDR2 YYNGEE. The CDR3 extends over 14 amino acids. V lost 4 bases and J lost 6; bases outside the gene matches: 4. Here the CDR3 reads CASSSQGAPGELFF. CDR3 nucleotide sequence: TGTGCCAGCAGCTCACAGGGGGCGCCCGGGGAGCTGTTTTTT.